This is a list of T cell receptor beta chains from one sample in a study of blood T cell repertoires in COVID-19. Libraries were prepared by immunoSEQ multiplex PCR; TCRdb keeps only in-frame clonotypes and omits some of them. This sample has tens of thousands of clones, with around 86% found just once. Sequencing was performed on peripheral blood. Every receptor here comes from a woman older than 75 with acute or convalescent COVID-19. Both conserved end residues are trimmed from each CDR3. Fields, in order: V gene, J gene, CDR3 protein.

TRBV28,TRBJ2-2,ASSLLDSTNTGELF
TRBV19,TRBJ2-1,ASSIDQGGQLGNEQF
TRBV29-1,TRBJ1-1,SPGTGDEAF
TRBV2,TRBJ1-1,ASSDPGGGGSGTEAF
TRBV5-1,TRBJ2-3,ASSPGQPSTDTQY
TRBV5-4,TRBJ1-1,ASSATGVGNTEAF
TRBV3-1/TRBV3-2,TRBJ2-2,ASSQAGGELF
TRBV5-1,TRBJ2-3,ASSPSLAGRGNGQY
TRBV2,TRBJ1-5,ASSTSGQGNQPQH
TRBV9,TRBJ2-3,ASSPRGASGSWGTDTQY
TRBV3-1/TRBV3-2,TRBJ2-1,ASSQDLITSTDEQF
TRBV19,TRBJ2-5,ASSYQGAQY
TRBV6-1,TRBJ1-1,ASSEGPGGTEAF
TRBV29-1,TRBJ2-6,SVPGTGVSGANVLT
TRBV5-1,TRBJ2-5,ASSLGAGLETQY
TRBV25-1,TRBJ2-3,ASSEGQLAGPGDTQY
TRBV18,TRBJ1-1,ASSLRQGEGTEAF
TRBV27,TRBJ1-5,ASSPTPEQPQH
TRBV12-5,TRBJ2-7,ASGLVLREQY
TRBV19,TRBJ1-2,ASSIGGRTGGNGYT